This passage covers 21 T cell receptor beta chains from one sample sequenced in a study of T cells after yellow fever vaccination. One entry per CDR3 protein results from TCRdb running MiXCR on the 5' RACE reads. This repertoire shows approximately 450,000 distinct CDR3 sequences, around 20% found once; its top ten account for 15% to 20%. The source material was PBMCs, sampled before the yellow fever booster vaccination. All receptors come from a young man who received the YFV17D yellow fever vaccine.

The chain has TRBV6-2 or TRBV6-3 and TRBJ2-5, with 7 bases fitting TRBD2. Germline V gives CDR1 MNHEY, CDR2 SVGEGT. This CDR3 region has 13 residues. Trimming at V came to 9 bases and at J to 2 bases, leaving 6 bases not matched to a gene. CDR3 protein: CASDPGLQETQYF. For the CDR3, the DNA is TGTGCCAGTGATCCGGGACTACAAGAGACCCAGTACTTC.

This clonotype was seen repeatedly, ten times or more. The chain carries TRBV10-3 and TRBJ2-6; D is ambiguous. V was pared by 0 bases and J by 0 bases, with 3 bases between. The length of the CDR3 is 15 residues. Germline V gene sequence: CDR1 ENHRY, CDR2 SYGVKD. The chain's CDR3 is CAISESSSGANVLTF. The CDR3 bases are TGTGCCATCAGTGAGTCCAGCTCTGGGGCCAACGTCCTGACTTTC.

This clonotype was counted a few times. CDR3 DNA: TGTGCCAGCAGAGGGGGGGGCACTGAAGCTTTCTTT. Translated: CASRGGGTEAFF. V usage is TRBV6-1 and J usage is TRBJ1-1; D perhaps matches TRBD1 (6 bases). CDR1 MNHNS and CDR2 SASEGT come from the germline V gene. V dropped 6 bases and J dropped 4 bases, with 9 bases sitting between them. There are 12 residues in the CDR3.

There are a few counts of this clonotype. This chain connects TRBV6-5 to TRBJ1-1; tentative D call: TRBD1 (6 bases). V lost 2 bases and J lost 3, with 10 bases in between. Germline V gives CDR1 MNHEY, CDR2 SVGAGI. The CDR3 extends over 14 amino acids. CDR3 bases: TGTGCCAGCAGTTACAGGGGGGGTTACACTGAAGCTTTCTTT. Its protein product is CASSYRGGYTEAFF.

The V gene is TRBV5-1, the J gene TRBJ2-3, with D perhaps matching TRBD1 or TRBD2 (5 bases each). Trimming pared 6 bases from V and 2 bases from J, leaving 10 bases between. Germline CDR1 and CDR2: SGHRS and YFSETQ. This CDR3 contains 13 residues. CDR3 residues: CASTAGTTDTQYF. Here the CDR3 DNA reads TGCGCCAGCACCGCAGGGACCACAGATACGCAGTATTTT.

The table lists this clonotype with a few counts. The germline gene is not matched at one end of the junction; a read error may be the cause. The V gene is TRBV5-1, the J gene TRBJ2-5, with 7 bases aligning to TRBD2. The CDR3 contains 13 residues. CDR1 SGHRS and CDR2 YFSETQ come from the germline V gene. CDR3 in DNA: TGCGCCAGCAGCTTGGCGTTAGCGGGCCCCCCAGGCTTC. Translating gives CASSLALAGPPGF.

The chain has TRBV6-2 or TRBV6-3 and TRBJ1-5; TRBD1 matches 7 bases. The CDR3 extends over 14 amino acids. CDR1 is MNHEY, CDR2 SVGEGT, per germline. The ends lost 6 bases at V and 3 bases at J; junction bases unmatched: 5. This CDR3 is CASRHDRDNQPQHF. The CDR3 DNA reads as TGTGCCAGCAGGCACGACAGGGACAATCAGCCCCAGCATTTT.

The gene calls are TRBV4-3 and TRBJ2-3, with D unresolved. There are 13 residues in the CDR3. Germline CDR1 is LGHNA and CDR2 is YSLEER. V was trimmed by 1 base and J by 14 bases, leaving 16 bases between them. CDR3 sequence (DNA): TGCGCCAGCAGCCAAGCCCCGAGCCCAGAGAGGTATTTT. Translation: CASSQAPSPERYF.

The rearrangement joins TRBV3-1 to TRBJ2-1; 9 bases are a match to TRBD1. The V segment lost 3 bases and the J segment 2 bases; nucleotides outside the gene matches: 2. Germline V CDR1 and CDR2: LGHDT, YNNKEL (reference sequence). The CDR3 consists of 15 residues. In DNA form, the CDR3 reads TGTGCCAGCAGCCATCGACAGGGGGCCTACAATGAGCAGTTCTTC. Translated, it gives CASSHRQGAYNEQFF.

This clonotype has more than one count but fewer than ten. The rearrangement uses TRBV9 and TRBJ2-1; D is uncertain. The CDR3 has 14 residues. Germline V CDR1 and CDR2: SGDLS, YYNGEE. V lost 0 bases and J lost 5, with 9 bases in between. CDR3 in amino acids: CASSVGQDNNEQFF. The CDR3 nucleotides are TGTGCCAGCAGCGTAGGGCAGGATAACAATGAGCAGTTCTTC.

This clonotype was counted a single time. The V gene is TRBV7-3, the J gene TRBJ2-2, with a tentative D call TRBD1 (5 bases). Per the germline V gene, CDR1 is SGHTA and CDR2 is FQGTGA. CDR3 length: 17 residues. The ends were cut back, 3 bases at V and 1 base at J, with 15 bases in the middle. The CDR3 nucleotides are TGTGCCAGCAGCTTCGATCCATCTACAGGGAACACCGGGGAGCTGTTTTTT. This sequence encodes CASSFDPSTGNTGELFF.

The rearrangement links TRBV4-3 to TRBJ2-3, with 7 bases matching TRBD1. The end of the DNA fits TRBJ2-7 better, so the J call may be wrong. Looked up from germline, CDR1 is LGHNA and CDR2 is YSLEER. CDR3 length equals 15 residues. This CDR3 is CASSQERDSPYEQYF. The DNA for the CDR3 is TGCGCCAGCAGCCAAGAACGGGACAGTCCCTACGAGCAGTACTTC.

This chain links TRBV5-1 with TRBJ2-1; 12 bases map to TRBD2. CDR1 is SGHRS, CDR2 YFSETQ, per germline. The CDR3 is 19 amino acids. Germline trimming cut 1 base from V and 3 bases from J; bases unmatched to any gene: 11. The CDR3, as DNA: TGCGCCAGCAGCTTGTTTGCTAGCGGGGGGGACCACTACTACAATGAGCAGTTCTTC. Protein sequence: CASSLFASGGDHYYNEQFF.

This clonotype was detected many times. The rearrangement uses TRBV7-2 and TRBJ2-1, with 11 bases matching TRBD2. From germline, CDR1 is SGHTA and CDR2 FQGNSA. This CDR3 region has 15 residues. The trim removed 3 bases at V and 4 bases at J, leaving 2 bases unmatched. The DNA of the CDR3 is TGTGCCAGCAGCTTTAGCGGGGGGGAGTACAATGAGCAGTTCTTC. Protein product: CASSFSGGEYNEQFF.

This rearrangement joins TRBV27 to TRBJ2-7; D uncertain. The V gene lost 3 bases and the J gene lost 4 bases, with 4 bases spanning the gap. Germline CDR1 and CDR2: MNHEY and SMNVEV (reference sequence). The CDR3 has 11 amino acids. The CDR3 DNA reads TGTGCCAGCAGTTTGGAATACGAGCAGTACGTC. It specifies CASSLEYEQYV.

This clonotype was picked up a small number of times. V is TRBV28 and J is TRBJ2-7, with 8 bases fitting TRBD2. The CDR3 runs 15 residues. Trimming removed 6 bases from V and 4 bases from J; junction bases left unmatched: 11. In germline, CDR1 is MDHEN, CDR2 SYDVKM. The CDR3: CASSPPDTSGYEQYF. The CDR3 DNA is TGTGCCAGCAGCCCCCCTGACACTAGCGGTTACGAGCAGTACTTC.

V usage is TRBV9 and J usage is TRBJ2-1, with 10 bases aligning to TRBD2. Germline V gene lookup returns CDR1 SGDLS and CDR2 YYNGEE. The CDR3 is 17 residues long. V lost 1 base to trimming and J lost 6 bases; unmatched junction nucleotides: 10. This CDR3 is CASSVFPTSGESNEQFF. In DNA form, the CDR3 reads TGTGCCAGCAGCGTATTTCCCACTAGCGGGGAGAGCAATGAGCAGTTCTTC. The variable domain in full, completed from reference TRBV9 and TRBJ2-1, reads DSGVTQTPKHLITATGQRVTLRCSPRSGDLSVYWYQQSLDQGLQFLIQYYNGEERAKGNILERFSAQQFPDLHSELNLSSLELGDSALYFCASSVFPTSGESNEQFFGPGTRLTVL.

J is TRBJ2-5 and V is TRBV27; 8 positions agree with TRBD1. This CDR3 comprises 13 residues. Trimming cost V 1 base and J 5 bases; bases outside gene matches: 0. Germline V CDR1 and CDR2: MNHEY, SMNVEV (reference sequence). The CDR3 sequence: CASSLWDRETQYF. The CDR3 region has the DNA TGTGCCAGCAGTTTATGGGACAGGGAGACCCAGTACTTC.

This clonotype has a handful of counts. The chain uses TRBV7-9 and TRBJ2-3, with D perhaps TRBD1 or TRBD2 (6 bases each). The CDR3 totals 13 residues. V was clipped by 11 bases and J by 4 bases, with 16 bases between them. CDR1 and CDR2 from the germline V gene are SEHNR and FQNEAQ (reference sequence). CDR3 DNA: TGTGCCCATTCCGGGGGCTGGGCAGATACGCAGTATTTT. Translating it yields CAHSGGWADTQYF.

This clonotype was picked up a small number of times. The chain employs TRBV7-2 and TRBJ2-2; tentatively, D is TRBD2 (6 bases). The germline gives CDR1 SGHTA, CDR2 FQGNSA. Trimming stripped 5 bases from V and 13 bases from J, with 14 bases between. The CDR3 contains 12 residues. The CDR3 sequence: CASSPLEGALFF. The CDR3 region has the DNA TGTGCCAGCAGCCCACTGGAGGGCGCGCTGTTTTTT.

V is TRBV30 and J is TRBJ1-3; D unresolved. Trimming cost V 2 bases and J 0 bases, with 8 bases left between them. This CDR3 is built from 14 residues. CDR1 and CDR2 (germline): GTSNPN, SVGIG (reference sequence). The CDR3 is CAWSSGSSGNTIYF. As DNA, the CDR3 is TGTGCCTGGAGTAGCGGCAGCTCTGGAAACACCATATATTTT. The complete variable domain, with remaining parts taken from reference TRBV30 and TRBJ1-3, reads SQTIHQWPATLVQPVGSPLSLECTVEGTSNPNLYWYRQAAGRGLQLLFYSVGIGQISSEVPQNLSASRPQDRQFILSSKKLLLSDSGFYLCAWSSGSSGNTIYFGEGSWLTVV.